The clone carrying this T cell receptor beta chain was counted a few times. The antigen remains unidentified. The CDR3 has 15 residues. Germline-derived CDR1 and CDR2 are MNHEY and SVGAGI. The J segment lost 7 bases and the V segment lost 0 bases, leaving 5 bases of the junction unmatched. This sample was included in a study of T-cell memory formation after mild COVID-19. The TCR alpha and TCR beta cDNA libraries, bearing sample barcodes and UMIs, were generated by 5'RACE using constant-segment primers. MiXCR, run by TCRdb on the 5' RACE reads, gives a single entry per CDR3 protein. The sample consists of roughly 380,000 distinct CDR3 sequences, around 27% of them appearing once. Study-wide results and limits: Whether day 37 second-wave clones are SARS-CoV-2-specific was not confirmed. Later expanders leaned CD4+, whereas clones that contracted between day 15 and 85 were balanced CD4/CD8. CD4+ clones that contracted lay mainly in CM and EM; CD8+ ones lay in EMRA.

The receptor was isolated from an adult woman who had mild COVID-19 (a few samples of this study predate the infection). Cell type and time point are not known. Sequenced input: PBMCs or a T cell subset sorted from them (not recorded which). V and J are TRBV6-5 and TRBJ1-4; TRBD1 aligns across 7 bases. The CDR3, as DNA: TGTGCCAGCAGTTACTCCCCAGGGGGGAGTGAAAAACTGTTTTTT. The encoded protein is CASSYSPGGSEKLFF.